These T cell receptor beta chains were read from a single sample in a study of T cell repertoires in cytomegalovirus infection. A single record per CDR3 protein comes from TCRdb applying MiXCR to the reads. The profile covers approximately 500,000 distinct CDR3 sequences, with more than 25% appearing a single time and roughly 13% taken by the ten largest. The sample consisted of PBMCs. The receptors here all came from a human donor in good health (CMV status not recorded). Some clones in this sample may be carry-over from other donors' samples. Both conserved end residues are part of each CDR3. A D gene is named only where the DNA matches it firmly. Expanded clones get a size class; other rows say once, few or many, or leave the size out.

v_gene: TRBV12-3/TRBV12-4
abundance: many
d_gene: TRBD1
j_gene: TRBJ1-2
CDR3aa: CASSPTGGYDGYTF
CDR3nt: TGTGCCAGCAGCCCGACAGGGGGCTACGACGGCTACACCTTC

v_gene: TRBV29-1
abundance: NA
d_gene: NA
j_gene: TRBJ2-3
CDR3aa: CSVEDLPVTDTQYF
CDR3nt: TGCAGCGTTGAAGATCTTCCAGTAACAGATACGCAGTATTTT

v_gene: TRBV28
abundance: few
d_gene: TRBD2
j_gene: TRBJ2-7
CDR3aa: CASSSPRTSGVYEQYF
CDR3nt: TGTGCCAGCAGCTCCCCTCGGACTAGCGGGGTCTACGAGCAGTACTTC

v_gene: TRBV5-6
abundance: NA
d_gene: NA
j_gene: TRBJ2-2
CDR3aa: CASSLSGREWGTGELFF
CDR3nt: TGTGCCAGCAGTCTGTCGGGGCGGGAATGGGGAACCGGGGAGCTGTTTTTT

v_gene: TRBV20-1
abundance: NA
d_gene: NA
j_gene: TRBJ2-1
CDR3aa: CSALNNEQFF
CDR3nt: TGCAGTGCTTTAAACAATGAGCAGTTCTTC

v_gene: TRBV28
abundance: NA
d_gene: NA
j_gene: TRBJ1-4
CDR3aa: CASQGGRREKLFF
CDR3nt: TGTGCCAGCCAGGGTGGGAGGAGGGAAAAACTGTTTTTT

v_gene: TRBV4-3
abundance: few
d_gene: NA
j_gene: TRBJ2-2
CDR3aa: CASSQEIQAGELFF
CDR3nt: TGCGCCAGCAGCCAAGAAATTCAGGCCGGGGAGCTGTTTTTT

v_gene: TRBV29-1
abundance: few
d_gene: TRBD1
j_gene: TRBJ2-2
CDR3aa: CSVGVQGGTGELFF
CDR3nt: TGCAGCGTTGGAGTACAGGGGGGCACCGGGGAGCTGTTTTTT

v_gene: TRBV18
abundance: NA
d_gene: TRBD1
j_gene: TRBJ2-3
CDR3aa: CASSPPGTGFTDTQYF
CDR3nt: TGTGCCAGCTCACCACCCGGGACAGGATTCACAGATACGCAGTATTTT

v_gene: TRBV6-6
abundance: NA
d_gene: NA
j_gene: TRBJ2-2
CDR3aa: CASSYWGAGTGELFF
CDR3nt: TGTGCCAGCAGTTATTGGGGGGCAGGGACCGGGGAGCTGTTTTTT

v_gene: TRBV5-1
abundance: NA
d_gene: NA
j_gene: TRBJ1-1
CDR3aa: CASSSAGHSNTEAFF
CDR3nt: TGCGCCAGCAGCTCAGCGGGACACTCGAACACTGAAGCTTTCTTT

v_gene: TRBV20-1
abundance: NA
d_gene: NA
j_gene: TRBJ2-1
CDR3aa: CSARSQASYNEQFF
CDR3nt: TGCAGTGCTAGAAGCCAGGCCTCCTACAATGAGCAGTTCTTC

v_gene: TRBV7-2
abundance: few
d_gene: TRBD1
j_gene: TRBJ2-7
CDR3aa: CASSSGTASYEQYF
CDR3nt: TGTGCCAGCAGCTCCGGGACAGCCTCCTACGAGCAGTACTTC

v_gene: TRBV28
abundance: NA
d_gene: TRBD2
j_gene: TRBJ2-3
CDR3aa: CASSYGLAGTDTQYF
CDR3nt: TGTGCCAGCAGTTATGGACTAGCGGGAACAGATACGCAGTATTTT

v_gene: TRBV27
abundance: NA
d_gene: NA
j_gene: TRBJ1-1
CDR3aa: CATTGNRPRDTEAFF
CDR3nt: TGTGCCACTACGGGTAACAGGCCGCGGGATACTGAAGCTTTCTTT

v_gene: TRBV5-4
abundance: NA
d_gene: TRBD2
j_gene: TRBJ2-1
CDR3aa: CACEGREPFNEQFF
CDR3nt: TGTGCCTGCGAGGGGCGGGAGCCCTTCAATGAGCAGTTCTTC

v_gene: TRBV12-3/TRBV12-4
abundance: NA
d_gene: NA
j_gene: TRBJ1-4
CDR3aa: CASSSLGVGEKLFF
CDR3nt: TGTGCCAGCAGTTCTTTGGGGGTTGGTGAAAAACTGTTTTTT

v_gene: TRBV7-3
abundance: few
d_gene: NA
j_gene: TRBJ2-5
CDR3aa: CASSLYGPSQETQYF
CDR3nt: TGTGCCAGCAGCTTATACGGGCCAAGCCAAGAGACCCAGTACTTC